These T cell receptor beta chains were read from a single sample in a study of OX40 agonist ivuxolimab in advanced cancers. Assay: immunoSEQ multiplex PCR; the TCRdb copy retains only in-frame clones and omits some. This table holds fewer than 85,000 clones, roughly 85% found once. This material consisted of CD4+ or CD8+ T cells sorted from blood, taken in a trial of the OX40 agonist ivuxolimab. The receptors originated from an adult with an advanced solid tumor such as melanoma, head and neck, liver or kidney cancer. Each CDR3 is given with its conserved first and last residue. A D gene is named only where the DNA matches it firmly. Clone size appears in some rows only: once, few, many, or a class for an expanded clone.

d_gene	abundance	j_gene	v_gene	CDR3aa	CDR3nt
NA	NA	TRBJ2-5	TRBV6-5	CASSATGETQYF	TGTGCCAGCAGTGCGACAGGAGAGACCCAGTACTTC
TRBD2	once	TRBJ2-1	TRBV2	CASSRIAASGSYNEQFF	TGTGCCAGCAGCCGAATAGCGGCTAGCGGATCCTACAATGAGCAGTTCTTC
NA	NA	TRBJ1-1	TRBV28	CATRQAPEAFF	TGTGCCACGAGGCAGGCCCCTGAAGCTTTCTTT
NA	NA	TRBJ2-5	TRBV11-1	CASNQRGPAGETQYF	TGTGCCAGCAACCAAAGAGGACCAGCCGGGGAGACCCAGTACTTC
NA	few	TRBJ1-6	TRBV7-9	CASLRLWRTNSPLHF	TGTGCCAGCCTGCGGTTGTGGAGAACGAATTCACCCCTCCACTTT
TRBD1	NA	TRBJ2-3	TRBV7-9	CASSPDRASSDTQYF	TGTGCCAGCAGCCCAGACAGGGCTAGTTCAGATACGCAGTATTTT
TRBD2	few	TRBJ2-5	TRBV7-8	CASSPGRQQETQYF	TGTGCCAGCAGCCCCGGGAGGCAGCAAGAGACCCAGTACTTC
TRBD1	NA	TRBJ2-7	TRBV27	CAGRTGPHEQYF	TGTGCCGGAAGGACAGGGCCCCACGAGCAGTACTTC
TRBD1	few	TRBJ1-1	TRBV2	CASSRGQGRTEAFF	TGTGCCAGCAGTCGAGGACAGGGGAGAACTGAAGCTTTCTTT
NA	few	TRBJ2-1	TRBV28	CASSPTGVSYNEQFF	TGTGCCAGCAGTCCTACAGGCGTCTCCTACAATGAGCAGTTCTTC
TRBD1	NA	TRBJ2-5	TRBV2	CASRAGTEETQYF	TGTGCCAGCAGAGCCGGGACAGAAGAGACCCAGTACTTC
TRBD2	NA	TRBJ2-1	TRBV4-1	CASSQEGGLAGYYNEQFF	TGCGCCAGCAGCCAAGAGGGGGGACTAGCGGGATACTACAATGAGCAGTTCTTC
NA	NA	TRBJ2-1	TRBV15	CATSRGGTARLYEQFF	TGTGCCACCAGCAGAGGCGGGACGGCCCGCCTCTATGAGCAGTTCTTC
NA	NA	TRBJ1-5	TRBV10-1	CASSESTGTTHANQPQHF	TGCGCCAGCAGTGAGTCTACAGGGACCACCCACGCGAATCAGCCCCAGCATTTT
TRBD2	once	TRBJ2-5	TRBV5-4	CASSLGLAGAETQYF	TGTGCCAGCAGCTTGGGACTAGCGGGAGCAGAGACCCAGTACTTC
TRBD1	NA	TRBJ2-5	TRBV30	CAWRKGTGGRTQYF	TGTGCCTGGAGGAAAGGGACAGGGGGACGGACCCAGTACTTC
NA	NA	TRBJ2-3	TRBV6-1	CASSDGPVITDTQYF	TGTGCCAGCAGTGACGGGCCGGTGATCACAGATACGCAGTATTTT
NA	NA	TRBJ1-2	TRBV12-5	CASGPLVGGVGYTF	TGTGCTAGTGGACCTCTGGTTGGGGGGGTAGGCTACACCTTC
NA	NA	TRBJ1-1	TRBV5-1	CASSEFMRARDVEAFF	TGCGCCAGCAGCGAGTTTATGCGGGCGCGGGATGTGGAAGCTTTCTTT
NA	NA	TRBJ1-4	TRBV5-1	CASSLIATNEKLFF	TGCGCCAGCAGCCTTATCGCAACTAATGAAAAACTGTTTTTT
TRBD1	NA	TRBJ2-2	TRBV6-1	CASRGQGFTGELFF	TGTGCCAGCAGAGGACAGGGGTTCACCGGGGAGCTGTTTTTT
TRBD1	once	TRBJ2-3	TRBV19	CASSMGTVTTDTQYF	TGTGCCAGTAGTATGGGGACAGTTACCACAGATACGCAGTATTTT
NA	NA	TRBJ2-3	TRBV5-1	CASSLANPTDTQYF	TGCGCCAGCAGCTTAGCTAATCCCACAGATACGCAGTATTTT